This T cell receptor (beta chain) appears in the sequencing data of a study of tumor-infiltrating lymphocytes in primary liver carcinoma. From approximately 0.5 ug of total RNA, TCR beta-specific cDNA was reverse-transcribed using a constant-region primer. Generation of the TCR beta libraries relied on three nested multiplex PCR rounds using slightly modified ARM-PCR. In the first two PCR rounds, TRBV1-TRBV30 forward primers were paired with a C-beta reverse primer, and each round lasted around 10 cycles. MiXCR, applied by TCRdb to the multiplex PCR reads, yields one record per CDR3 protein. Of fewer than 250,000 distinct CDR3 sequences detected, almost 65% appear once; the ten largest clones hold approximately 6.5%. The CDR3 length is 16 residues. Germline CDR1 is SGHVS and CDR2 is FQNEAQ. The V gene end was trimmed by 5 bases and the J gene end by 5 bases; junction bases not matched to a gene: 10.

Blood RNA came from unsorted whole blood; germline DNA was also extracted. The V and J genes are TRBV7-8 and TRBJ2-4; TRBD1 aligns across 9 bases. The receptor's source is a woman aged 55-75 years with primary liver carcinoma and hepatitis B virus infection. Sequencing used peripheral blood. The CDR3 DNA is TGTGCCAGCAGCCAAACTACGGGACAGGGTCAAAACATTCAGTACTTC. Amino acid sequence: CASSQTTGQGQNIQYF.